Listed here are 31 T cell receptor beta chains from one sample, sequenced in a study of blood T cell repertoires in COVID-19 (dated by TCRdb to about 2020). Library preparation was by the immunoSEQ multiplex PCR assay. TCRdb obtained this table from immuneACCESS and retained in-frame rearrangements with V and J assigned. These tables miss some clones; where compared with another copy, unresolved V genes account for less than half of the shortfall, and the remainder is unexplained. This sample is represented by around 140,000 clones; over 80% of them were singletons. The top ten clonotypes cover less than 0.95% of the sample. The material sequenced was peripheral blood. The source is a woman between 45 and 60 years old with acute or convalescent COVID-19.

This chain links TRBV7-3 with TRBJ2-7; 7 positions agree with TRBD2. The CDR3 sequence is 14 residues long. Germline CDR1 SGHTA, CDR2 FQGTGA. Trimming removed 5 bases from V and 0 bases from J; junction bases left unmatched: 4. The CDR3 bases are TGTGCCAGCAGCCCCGGGAGGAGCTCCTACGAGCAGTACTTC. Translated: CASSPGRSSYEQYF.

CDR3 region: CASSQDLSGGLSSYNEQFF. The CDR3, as DNA: TGTGCCAGCAGCCAAGATCTTAGCGGGGGGCTGAGCTCCTACAATGAGCAGTTCTTC. The gene calls are TRBV14 and TRBJ2-1, with 10 positions matching TRBD2. CDR3 length: 19 amino acids. Losses at the gene ends were 0 bases for V and 0 bases for J; bases not matched to a gene: 8. Germline V gene data show CDR1 as SGHDN and CDR2 as FVKESK. Supplemented by reference TRBV14 and TRBJ2-1, the full variable domain reads EAGVTQFPSHSVIEKGQTVTLRCDPISGHDNLYWYRRVMGKEIKFLLHFVKESKQDESGMPNNRFLAERTGGTYSTLKVQPAELEDSGVYFCASSQDLSGGLSSYNEQFFGPGTRLTVL.

The J gene is TRBJ1-5, the V gene TRBV19; 8 bases are shared with TRBD1. Looked up from germline, CDR1 is LNHDA and CDR2 is SQIVND (reference sequence). CDR3 length equals 14 residues. V was pared by 4 bases and J by 6 bases, with 5 bases of the junction left unmatched. CDR3 loop: CASSSQGASQPQHF. The CDR3 DNA sequence: TGTGCCAGTAGTAGCCAGGGGGCGAGTCAGCCCCAGCATTTT.

The chain joins TRBV30 to TRBJ1-2; 8 nucleotides align to TRBD1. The trim removed 1 base at V and 4 bases at J, leaving 14 bases unmatched. Per the germline V gene, CDR1 is GTSNPN and CDR2 is SVGIG (reference sequence). CDR3 length: 17 amino acids. The CDR3 region is CAWSGRNRGMGAYGYTF. In DNA form, the CDR3 reads TGTGCCTGGAGTGGGCGAAACAGGGGGATGGGAGCCTATGGCTACACCTTC.

The chain uses TRBV7-2 and TRBJ1-1; D gene unclear. Germline V CDR1 and CDR2: SGHTA, FQGNSA. This CDR3 spans 14 amino acids. Trimming took off 1 base at V and 2 bases at J, with 8 bases between the two ends. The CDR3: CASSLVTGNTEAFF. The CDR3 region has the DNA TGTGCCAGCAGCTTAGTTACGGGTAACACTGAAGCTTTCTTT.

The rearrangement links TRBV19 to TRBJ1-5, with 9 bases lining up with TRBD1. Per germline, CDR1 LNHDA and CDR2 SQIVND (reference sequence). The CDR3 is 16 residues long. The V and J ends lost 6 bases and 8 bases, in that order; junction bases with no gene match: 14. The CDR3 region is CASSPQGASRIKPQHF. The CDR3 DNA is TGTGCCAGTAGCCCACAGGGGGCGAGTCGTATTAAGCCCCAGCATTTT.

Only one count was recorded for this clone. The chain has TRBV11-2 and TRBJ1-4; TRBD1 aligns across 11 bases. V shed 5 bases and J 8 bases; nucleotides not matched to a gene: 10. CDR1 and CDR2 (germline): SGHAT, FQNNGV. The CDR3 is made up of 16 amino acids. The CDR3 loop reads CASSPRTGGAYEKLFF. DNA for the CDR3: TGTGCCAGCAGCCCCCGGACAGGGGGCGCTTACGAAAAACTGTTTTTT.

This sequence joins TRBV25-1 and TRBJ1-2; 8 bases are a match to TRBD1. Per the germline V gene, CDR1 is MGHDK and CDR2 is SYGVNS. This CDR3 comprises 17 residues. J lost 4 bases, V lost 1 base, and 11 bases had no gene match. CDR3 sequence reads: CASSEFHRGAQGYGYTF. CDR3 coding DNA: TGTGCCAGCAGTGAATTCCACAGGGGGGCCCAGGGCTATGGCTACACCTTC.

The V and J genes are TRBV5-1 and TRBJ1-1; TRBD1 matches 8 bases. This CDR3 is built from 14 residues. V was clipped by 0 bases and J by 6 bases; unmatched bases: 4. Germline V gene sequence: CDR1 SGHRS, CDR2 YFSETQ. CDR3 coding DNA: TGCGCCAGCAGCTTGGGGCAGGGGGCCGCTGAAGCTTTCTTT. This codes for CASSLGQGAAEAFF.

This clone showed up just a few times. The chain carries TRBV9 and TRBJ2-7; 7 bases are a match to TRBD2. CDR1 is SGDLS and CDR2 is YYNGEE in the germline V gene. This CDR3 has 14 amino acids. V lost 0 bases, J lost 6 bases, and 6 bases stayed unmatched. This chain's CDR3 is CASSVEGLVGEQYF. The CDR3 DNA is TGTGCCAGCAGCGTAGAAGGACTAGTCGGCGAGCAGTACTTC.

The chain carries TRBV19 and TRBJ2-2; 7 bases align to TRBD2. The germline V gene encodes CDR1 LNHDA and CDR2 SQIVND (reference sequence). The CDR3 sequence is 14 residues long. With V trimmed by 4 bases and J by 6 bases, 5 bases remained unmatched. The CDR3 DNA follows: TGTGCCAGTAGTACGGGGGGATCGGCCGGGGAGCTGTTTTTT. Translated: CASSTGGSAGELFF.

For this clone: The identical CDR3 is also encoded by other nucleotide sequences in the sample. This chain uses TRBV9 with TRBJ2-1; 9 bases line up with TRBD2. This CDR3 has 17 residues. The V and J ends lost 0 bases and 0 bases, in that order; junction bases with no gene match: 4. Germline assignment: CDR1 SGDLS and CDR2 YYNGEE. The CDR3 DNA reads TGTGCCAGCAGCGTAGTCAGCGGGGGGAGCTCCTACAATGAGCAGTTCTTC. Protein sequence: CASSVVSGGSSYNEQFF.

The chain links TRBV3-1 (or the pseudogene TRBV3-2) to TRBJ1-2; the D gene is possibly TRBD1 (5 bases). Deletions cut 6 bases from V and 6 bases from J, with 11 bases between. From germline, CDR1 is LGHDT and CDR2 YNNKEL (reference sequence). CDR3 size: 12 residues. The CDR3 spells CASSYKTDGYTF. The DNA for the CDR3 is TGTGCCAGCAGTTACAAGACAGATGGCTACACCTTC.

This chain joins TRBV18 and TRBJ2-7, with D tentatively TRBD1 (5 bases). V lost 3 bases and J lost 2, with 11 bases in between. The CDR3 runs 14 residues. Germline V gene sequence: CDR1 KGHSH, CDR2 LQKENI. The CDR3 coding sequence is TGTGCCAGCTCACCCAGAGACAGTCCCTACGAGCAGTACTTC. This gives the protein CASSPRDSPYEQYF.

The V and J genes are TRBV3-1 (or the pseudogene TRBV3-2) and TRBJ1-1; a possible D gene is TRBD1 (6 bases). The V gene's germline CDR1 is LGHDT and CDR2 YNNKEL (reference sequence). The germline V and J ends were trimmed by 3 bases and 10 bases, with 12 bases remaining between them. CDR3 length: 12 amino acids. The CDR3 sequence is CASSHDRLRAFF. Written as DNA, the CDR3 is TGTGCCAGCAGCCATGACAGGCTCAGAGCTTTCTTT.

This chain uses TRBV28 with TRBJ1-5; D is possibly TRBD1 (6 bases). The CDR3 spans 15 residues. The germline V and J ends were trimmed by 6 bases and 6 bases, with 18 bases remaining between them. Germline V gives CDR1 MDHEN, CDR2 SYDVKM. The CDR3 DNA reads as TGTGCCAGCAGACTTACAGGGCCCGTAGGTCAGCCCCAGCATTTT. This encodes CASRLTGPVGQPQHF. The whole variable domain, remainder taken from reference TRBV28 and TRBJ1-5, is DVKVTQSSRYLVKRTGEKVFLECVQDMDHENMFWYRQDPGLGLRLIYFSYDVKMKEKGDIPEGYSVSREKKERFSLILESASTNQTSMYLCASRLTGPVGQPQHFGDGTRLSIL.

The rearrangement joins TRBV28 to TRBJ1-4, with TRBD1 matching 7 bases. V trimming: 5 bases; J trimming: 5 bases; junction bases outside the gene matches: 8. This CDR3 has 15 amino acids. Germline V gene sequence: CDR1 MDHEN, CDR2 SYDVKM. The CDR3: CASSNPGTENEKLFF. The DNA of the CDR3 is TGTGCCAGCAGTAATCCCGGGACAGAGAATGAAAAACTGTTTTTT. Full variable domain (remainder filled in from reference TRBV28 and TRBJ1-4): DVKVTQSSRYLVKRTGEKVFLECVQDMDHENMFWYRQDPGLGLRLIYFSYDVKMKEKGDIPEGYSVSREKKERFSLILESASTNQTSMYLCASSNPGTENEKLFFGSGTQLSVL.

In this sample, this clone turned up a few times. The chain combines TRBV28 with TRBJ1-5, with D perhaps TRBD1 (5 bases). Germline CDR1 and CDR2: MDHEN and SYDVKM. Trimming took 6 bases from V and 5 from J, leaving 14 bases between them. CDR3 length equals 14 residues. In DNA, the CDR3 is TGTGCCAGCAGCCTCCAGACAGAGGATCAGCCCCAGCATTTT. Protein: CASSLQTEDQPQHF.

V and J are TRBV27 and TRBJ1-6; 9 bases fit TRBD1. The CDR3 sequence is 15 residues long. The trim removed 4 bases at V and 9 bases at J, leaving 7 bases unmatched. The germline V gene has CDR1 MNHEY and CDR2 SMNVEV (reference sequence). This chain's CDR3 is CASSSRTGVVSPLHF. DNA for the CDR3: TGTGCCAGCAGTTCCCGGACAGGGGTGGTTTCACCCCTCCACTTT.

This clone was observed a single time. The chain combines TRBV10-3 with TRBJ1-5; TRBD1 matches at 7 bases. Germline V lookup: CDR1 ENHRY, CDR2 SYGVKD. J was trimmed by 2 bases and V by 5 bases; bases with no gene match: 6. This CDR3 contains 15 residues. The chain's CDR3 is CAISNGQEGNQPQHF. For the CDR3, the DNA is TGTGCCATCAGTAACGGACAGGAGGGCAATCAGCCCCAGCATTTT.

The chain joins TRBV19 to TRBJ1-1; tentative D call: TRBD1 (6 bases). CDR3 length: 17 residues. V dropped 6 bases and J dropped 1 base, with 21 bases sitting between them. Germline V CDR1 and CDR2: LNHDA, SQIVND (reference sequence). CDR3 DNA: TGTGCCAGTAGCCCCTTGGGCAGGGGAATACAGAACACTGAAGCTTTCTTT. It specifies CASSPLGRGIQNTEAFF.

The rearrangement links TRBV11-1 to TRBJ2-2; tentative D call: TRBD2 (5 bases). CDR3 size: 15 residues. V lost 3 bases and J lost 0, with 8 bases in between. Germline V gene lookup returns CDR1 SGHAT and CDR2 FQDESV (reference sequence). The CDR3 reads CASSLTNANTGELFF. In DNA form, the CDR3 reads TGTGCCAGCAGCTTGACTAACGCGAACACCGGGGAGCTGTTTTTT. Filled out from reference TRBV11-1 and TRBJ2-2, the complete variable domain reads EAEVAQSPRYKITEKSQAVAFWCDPISGHATLYWYRQILGQGPELLVQFQDESVVDDSQLPKDRFSAERLKGVDSTLKIQPAELGDSAMYLCASSLTNANTGELFFGEGSRLTVL.

The rearrangement uses TRBV6-5 and TRBJ2-1; the match to TRBD2 covers 11 bases. The CDR3 length is 14 residues. J lost 9 bases, V lost 6 bases, and 7 bases had no gene match. Per germline, CDR1 MNHEY and CDR2 SVGAGI. The CDR3 DNA sequence: TGTGCCAGCAGGGCTAGCGGGGGGATAGGTGAGCAGTTCTTC. Protein product: CASRASGGIGEQFF.

This rearrangement joins TRBV28 to TRBJ1-5, with D unresolved. CDR3 length: 14 residues. The ends were cut back, 5 bases at V and 6 bases at J, with 14 bases in the middle. Germline-derived CDR1 and CDR2 are MDHEN and SYDVKM. DNA for the CDR3: TGTGCCAGCAGTCATCCCGAGCGCGGTCAGCCCCAGCATTTT. Protein sequence: CASSHPERGQPQHF.

This sequence joins TRBV12-3 or TRBV12-4 and TRBJ1-1, with a possible D match to TRBD1 (6 bases). V dropped 7 bases and J dropped 3 bases, with 12 bases sitting between them. This CDR3 region has 13 residues. CDR3 sequence (DNA): TGTGCCAGCATACGACAGGCGGACACTGAAGCTTTCTTT. This encodes CASIRQADTEAFF.

In this sample, this clone turned up once. The V and J genes are TRBV7-8 and TRBJ2-3; 8 bases align to TRBD1. J gave up 3 bases and V 1 base, and 6 bases lay outside the gene matches. The CDR3 runs 16 residues. CDR1 SGHVS and CDR2 FQNEAQ come from the germline V gene. The CDR3 DNA sequence: TGTGCCAGCAGCTTAGTCGCAGGGGGCGTAACAGATACGCAGTATTTT. Translating gives CASSLVAGGVTDTQYF.

V gene TRBV28 combines with J gene TRBJ2-1; no reliable D call. CDR1 and CDR2 (germline): MDHEN, SYDVKM. The CDR3 length is 10 residues. The germline V and J ends were trimmed by 3 bases and 12 bases, with 6 bases remaining between them. The CDR3 sequence is CASSFDRQFF. Here the CDR3 DNA reads TGTGCCAGCAGTTTCGATAGGCAGTTCTTC. The whole variable domain, filled in from reference TRBV28 and TRBJ2-1, reads DVKVTQSSRYLVKRTGEKVFLECVQDMDHENMFWYRQDPGLGLRLIYFSYDVKMKEKGDIPEGYSVSREKKERFSLILESASTNQTSMYLCASSFDRQFFGPGTRLTVL.

The chain has TRBV4-1 and TRBJ2-5, with D perhaps matching TRBD2 (6 bases). CDR3 length: 18 amino acids. V dropped 0 bases and J dropped 4 bases, with 21 bases sitting between them. Germline values: CDR1 MGHRA, CDR2 YSYEKL. CDR3 amino acids: CASSQECYRLVEGETQYF. As DNA, the CDR3 is TGCGCCAGCAGCCAAGAATGTTATAGACTAGTGGAGGGAGAGACCCAGTACTTC.

V usage is TRBV7-9 and J usage is TRBJ1-1; 7 bases line up with TRBD1. Per the germline V gene, CDR1 is SEHNR and CDR2 is FQNEAQ (reference sequence). V gave up 4 bases and J gave up 7 bases; unmatched junction bases: 6. The CDR3 totals 13 residues. The CDR3 nucleotides read TGTGCCAGCAGCTACAGGGGTTTCAATGAAGCTTTCTTT. It specifies CASSYRGFNEAFF.

This clone was found a few times. V gene TRBV6-5 combines with J gene TRBJ1-5; possible D gene TRBD1, 6 bases. CDR3 length: 14 residues. CDR1 and CDR2 from the germline V gene are MNHEY and SVGAGI. V was trimmed by 6 bases and J by 2 bases, leaving 11 bases between them. This CDR3 is CASSSRGGNQPQHF. The CDR3, as DNA: TGTGCCAGCAGCTCCAGGGGAGGCAATCAGCCCCAGCATTTT.

V usage is TRBV6-1 and J usage is TRBJ2-3; 7 positions match TRBD1. Germline assignment: CDR1 MNHNS and CDR2 SASEGT. The V segment lost 1 base and the J segment 0 bases; nucleotides outside the gene matches: 4. This CDR3 is built from 16 residues. CDR3 residues: CASSEVQGDSTDTQYF. CDR3 DNA sequence: TGTGCCAGCAGTGAAGTTCAGGGGGATAGCACAGATACGCAGTATTTT.